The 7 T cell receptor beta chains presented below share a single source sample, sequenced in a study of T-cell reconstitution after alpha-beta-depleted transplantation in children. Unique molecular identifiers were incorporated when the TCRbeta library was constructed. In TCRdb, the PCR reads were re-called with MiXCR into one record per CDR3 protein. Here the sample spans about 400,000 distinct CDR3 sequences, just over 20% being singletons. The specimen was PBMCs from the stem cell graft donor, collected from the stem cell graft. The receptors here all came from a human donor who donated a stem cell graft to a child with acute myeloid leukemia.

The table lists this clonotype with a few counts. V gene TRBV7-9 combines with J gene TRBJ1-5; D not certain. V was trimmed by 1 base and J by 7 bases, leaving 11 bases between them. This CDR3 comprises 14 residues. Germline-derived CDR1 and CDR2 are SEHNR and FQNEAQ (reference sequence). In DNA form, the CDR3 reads TGTGCCAGCAGCTTAGGAGCTGGGTGGCAGCCCCAGCATTTT. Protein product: CASSLGAGWQPQHF.

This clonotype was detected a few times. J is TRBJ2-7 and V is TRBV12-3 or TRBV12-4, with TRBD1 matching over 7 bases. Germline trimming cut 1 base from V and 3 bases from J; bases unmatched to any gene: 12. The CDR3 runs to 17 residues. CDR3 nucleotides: TGTGCCAGCAGTTTAGATAATATAAAAGGGGGCGGCTACGAGCAGTACTTC. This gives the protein CASSLDNIKGGGYEQYF.

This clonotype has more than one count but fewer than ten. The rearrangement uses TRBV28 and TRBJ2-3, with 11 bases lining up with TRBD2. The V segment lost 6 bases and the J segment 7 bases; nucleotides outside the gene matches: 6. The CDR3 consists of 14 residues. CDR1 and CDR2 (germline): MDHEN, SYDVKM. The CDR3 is CASRPTSGSHTQYF. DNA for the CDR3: TGTGCCAGCAGACCTACTAGCGGGAGCCATACGCAGTATTTT.

The CDR3 DNA is TGCGCCAGCAGCCAAGAAAGCCACACGGGGACTGAAGCTTTCTTT. This gives the protein CASSQESHTGTEAFF. The rearrangement links TRBV4-3 to TRBJ1-1, with unresolved D. The germline V and J ends were trimmed by 0 bases and 5 bases, with 13 bases remaining between them. Looked up from germline, CDR1 is LGHNA and CDR2 is YSLEER. The CDR3 has 15 amino acids.

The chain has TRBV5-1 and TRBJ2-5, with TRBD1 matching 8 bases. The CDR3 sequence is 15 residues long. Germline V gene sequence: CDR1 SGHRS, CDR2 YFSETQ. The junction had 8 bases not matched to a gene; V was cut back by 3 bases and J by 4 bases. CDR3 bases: TGCGCCAGCAGCTGGGGTCAGGGGGCAGGAGAGACCCAGTACTTC. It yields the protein CASSWGQGAGETQYF.

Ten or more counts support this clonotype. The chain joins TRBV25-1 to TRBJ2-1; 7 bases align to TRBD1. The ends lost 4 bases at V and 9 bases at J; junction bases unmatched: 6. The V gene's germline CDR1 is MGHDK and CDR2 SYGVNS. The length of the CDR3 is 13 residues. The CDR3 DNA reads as TGTGCCAGCAGTGGCCGACAGGGACCTGAGCAGTTCTTC. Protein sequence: CASSGRQGPEQFF.

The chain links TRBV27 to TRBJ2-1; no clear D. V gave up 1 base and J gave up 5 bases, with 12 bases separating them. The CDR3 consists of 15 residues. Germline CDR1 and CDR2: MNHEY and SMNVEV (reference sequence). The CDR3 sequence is CASSLFGGVHNEQFF. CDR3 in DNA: TGTGCCAGCAGTTTATTTGGTGGAGTCCACAATGAGCAGTTCTTC.